The sequence of this T cell receptor beta chain was determined in a study of cytomegalovirus exposure and HLA in healthy donors. Whole-study context: Per a later analysis, the 666 first-cohort and approximately 120 validation repertoires shared one platform. Findings and limits, study-wide: Cytomegalovirus association was listed for 170 or so TCR beta chains.

The data were produced by immunoSEQ multiplex PCR, yet TCRdb's version contains in-frame clones alone and is incomplete. Of 150,000 to 250,000 clones detected, around 80% appear once; the ten largest clones hold 13%. Regarding this clone: As yet, its antigen is unknown.

The donors were in the roughly 130-subject validation cohort; that cohort was separate from the 666-subject first cohort. The CDR3 contains 15 residues. Trimming took 5 bases from V and 9 from J, leaving 20 bases between them. Germline V gives CDR1 SNHLY, CDR2 FYNNEI. Sequencing input: PBMCs. The origin of this receptor is a woman aged 25 to 39 in good health and CMV-seropositive. The chain carries TRBV2 and TRBJ1-5; D may be TRBD1 (6 bases). The CDR3 loop reads CASSSVTGGGGPQHF. The DNA of the CDR3 is TGTGCCAGCAGTTCAGTGACAGGCGGGGGTGGGCCCCAGCATTTT. Together with reference TRBV2 and TRBJ1-5, the CDR3 gives the full variable domain: EPEVTQTPSHQVTQMGQEVILRCVPISNHLYFYWYRQILGQKVEFLVSFYNNEISEKSEIFDDQFSVERPDGSNFTLKIRSTKLEDSAMYFCASSSVTGGGGPQHFGDGTRLSIL.